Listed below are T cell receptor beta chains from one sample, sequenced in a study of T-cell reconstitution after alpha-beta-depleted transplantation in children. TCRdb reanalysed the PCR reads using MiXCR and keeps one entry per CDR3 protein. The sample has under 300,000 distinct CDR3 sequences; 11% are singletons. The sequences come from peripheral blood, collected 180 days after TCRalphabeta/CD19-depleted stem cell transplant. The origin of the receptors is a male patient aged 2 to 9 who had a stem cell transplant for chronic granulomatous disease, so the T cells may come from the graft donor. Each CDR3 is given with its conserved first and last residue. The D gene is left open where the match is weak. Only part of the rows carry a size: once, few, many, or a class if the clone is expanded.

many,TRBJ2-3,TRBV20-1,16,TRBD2,TGCAGTGCTAGAGATCGGAGCGGGGGGGCCACAGATACGCAGTATTTT,CSARDRSGGATDTQYF
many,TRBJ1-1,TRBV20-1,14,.,TGCAGTGCTAGATGGGTAGACGGTCCCACTGAAGCTTTCTTT,CSARWVDGPTEAFF
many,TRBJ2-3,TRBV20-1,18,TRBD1,TGCAGTGCTCCCCCCCCTCTTCGACAGGGGGCTTTCACAGATACGCAGTATTTT,CSAPPPLRQGAFTDTQYF
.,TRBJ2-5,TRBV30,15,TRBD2,TGTGCCTGGAGTGTTCAGCGGGGAGGTTCACAGACCCAGTACTTC,CAWSVQRGGSQTQYF
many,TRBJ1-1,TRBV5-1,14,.,TGCGCCAGCAGCTTGGAGACAGGGAACACTGAAGCTTTCTTT,CASSLETGNTEAFF
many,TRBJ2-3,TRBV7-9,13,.,TGTGCCAGCGGGAGTCGGGTACTAGATACGCAGTATTTT,CASGSRVLDTQYF
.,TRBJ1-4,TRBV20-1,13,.,TGCAGTGCTATTGGCGGAGTTGGGGAAAAACTGTTTTTT,CSAIGGVGEKLFF
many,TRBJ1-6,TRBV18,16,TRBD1,TGTGCCAGCTCACAACAGGGGGCTACCTATAATTCACCCCTCCACTTT,CASSQQGATYNSPLHF
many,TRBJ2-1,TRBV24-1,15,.,TGTGCCACCAGTCATACAGGGTATCCCCTCCATGAGCAGTTCTTC,CATSHTGYPLHEQFF
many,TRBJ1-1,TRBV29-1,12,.,TGCAGCGTTGGAAGGGTGAACACTGAAGCTTTCTTT,CSVGRVNTEAFF
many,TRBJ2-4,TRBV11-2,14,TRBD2,TGTGCCAGCAGCGTAGCGGGGGGGCTGAACATTCAGTACTTC,CASSVAGGLNIQYF
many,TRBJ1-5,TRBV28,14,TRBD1,TGTGCCAGCAGTTTATGGCAGGGGGGACAGCCCCAGCATTTT,CASSLWQGGQPQHF
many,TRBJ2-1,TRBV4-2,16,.,TGTGCCAGCAGCCGTCGGGGCAGGGGAATCTACAATGAGCAGTTCTTC,CASSRRGRGIYNEQFF
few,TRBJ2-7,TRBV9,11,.,TGTGCCAGCAGCGTAGGTCCCGAGCAGTACTTC,CASSVGPEQYF
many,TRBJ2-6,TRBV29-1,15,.,TGCAGCGTCGAAATTACAGGGACTGGGGCCAACGTCCTGACTTTC,CSVEITGTGANVLTF
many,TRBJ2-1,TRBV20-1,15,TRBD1,TGCAGTGCTCCACCGACAGGGCGCTTTTACAATGAGCAGTTCTTC,CSAPPTGRFYNEQFF
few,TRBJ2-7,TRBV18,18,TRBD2,TGTGCCAGCTCACCTTACGAACCAGCGGGAGACTTCATCTACGAGCAGTACTTC,CASSPYEPAGDFIYEQYF
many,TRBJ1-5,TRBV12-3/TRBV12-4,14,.,TGTGCCAGCAGTTTATTGGGCCTCAATCAGCCCCAGCATTTT,CASSLLGLNQPQHF
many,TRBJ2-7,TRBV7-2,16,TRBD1,TGTGCCAGCAGCTTAGCCAACCCGGGACAGTCCTACGAGCAGTACTTC,CASSLANPGQSYEQYF
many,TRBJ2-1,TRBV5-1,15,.,TGCGCCAGCAGCTTGGAAGGGGGGGGCTACAATGAGCAGTTCTTC,CASSLEGGGYNEQFF
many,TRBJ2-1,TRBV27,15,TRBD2,TGTGCCAGCAGTTTTAGGGGACTAGTCGTGAGTGAGCAGTTCTTC,CASSFRGLVVSEQFF
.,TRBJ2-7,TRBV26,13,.,TGTGCCAGCAGTTCCCGTTGGGGCTACGAGCAGTACTTC,CASSSRWGYEQYF
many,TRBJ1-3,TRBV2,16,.,TGTGCCAGCAGTGACGAAAGGCCAACCTCTGGAAACACCATATATTTT,CASSDERPTSGNTIYF
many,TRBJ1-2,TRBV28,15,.,TGTGCCAGCAGTTTAAAGACTCGATCCCACTATGGCTACACCTTC,CASSLKTRSHYGYTF
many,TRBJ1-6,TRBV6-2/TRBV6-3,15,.,TGTGCCAGCAAGGATTTGGGATCCTATAATTCACCCCTCCACTTT,CASKDLGSYNSPLHF
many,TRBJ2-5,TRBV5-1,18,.,TGCGCCAGCAGCTTGAGTGGTGGGCCCGGGGCCGATCAAGAGACCCAGTACTTC,CASSLSGGPGADQETQYF
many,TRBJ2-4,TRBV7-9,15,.,TGTGCCAGCAGCTCGACGGTCGGGGGCAAAAACATTCAGTACTTC,CASSSTVGGKNIQYF
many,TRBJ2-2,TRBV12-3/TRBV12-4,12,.,TGTGCCAGCACCCTAGATACCGGGGAGCTGTTTTTT,CASTLDTGELFF
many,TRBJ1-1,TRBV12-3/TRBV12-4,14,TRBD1,TGTGCCAGCAGCCCCAGGGGGGGGAACACTGAAGCTTTCTTT,CASSPRGGNTEAFF
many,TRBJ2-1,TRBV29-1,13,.,TGCAGCGTTGGGATAGTACCCTACAATGAGCAGTTCTTC,CSVGIVPYNEQFF
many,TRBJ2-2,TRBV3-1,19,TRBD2,TGTGCCAGCAGCCAAGGTCTGGGCCAATCTAGCGGGAGGATCGGGGAGCTGTTTTTT,CASSQGLGQSSGRIGELFF
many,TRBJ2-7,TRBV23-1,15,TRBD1,TGCGCCAGCAGTCAATCCGGGACAGGGAACTACGAGCAGTACTTC,CASSQSGTGNYEQYF
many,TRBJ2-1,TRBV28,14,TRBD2,TGTGCCAGCAGACTAGCGGGAGGTTACAATGAGCAGTTCTTC,CASRLAGGYNEQFF
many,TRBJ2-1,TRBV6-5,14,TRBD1,TGTGCCAGCAGTCTACAGGGGGCACGCAATGAGCAGTTCTTC,CASSLQGARNEQFF
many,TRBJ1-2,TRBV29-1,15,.,TGCAGCGTCAAATTTGTGGGGGGCCTTCGGTATGGCTACACCTTC,CSVKFVGGLRYGYTF
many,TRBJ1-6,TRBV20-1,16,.,TGCAGTGCTAGAGATCTTAAGGGGACTTGGGGTTCACCCCTCCACTTT,CSARDLKGTWGSPLHF
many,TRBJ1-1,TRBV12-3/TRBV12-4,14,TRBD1,TGTGCCAGCAATCCGGGACAGGTGGACACTGAAGCTTTCTTT,CASNPGQVDTEAFF
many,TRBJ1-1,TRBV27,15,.,TGTGCCAGCAGCGCCCGCCTAGGTGGGACGACTGAAGCTTTCTTT,CASSARLGGTTEAFF
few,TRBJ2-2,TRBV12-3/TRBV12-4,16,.,TGTGCCAGCAGTTTAGCGGACAATCCGAACACCGGGGAGCTGTTTTTT,CASSLADNPNTGELFF
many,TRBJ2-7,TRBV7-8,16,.,TGTGCCAGCAGCCCTCACCGGGCCAAAAGCTCCTACGAGCAGTACTTC,CASSPHRAKSSYEQYF
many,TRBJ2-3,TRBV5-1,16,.,TGCGCCAGCAGCTTGGGAACGGGACTTCCCACAGATACGCAGTATTTT,CASSLGTGLPTDTQYF
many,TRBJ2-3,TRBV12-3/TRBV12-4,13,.,TGTGCCAGCAGCCAGACTCACACAGATACGCAGTATTTT,CASSQTHTDTQYF
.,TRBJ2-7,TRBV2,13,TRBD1,TGTGCCAGCATCCGGGACAGGAGCTACGAGCAGTACTTC,CASIRDRSYEQYF
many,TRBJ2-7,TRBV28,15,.,TGTGCCAGCAGTCTCCGTCAGGTATACTCCTACGAGCAGTACTTC,CASSLRQVYSYEQYF